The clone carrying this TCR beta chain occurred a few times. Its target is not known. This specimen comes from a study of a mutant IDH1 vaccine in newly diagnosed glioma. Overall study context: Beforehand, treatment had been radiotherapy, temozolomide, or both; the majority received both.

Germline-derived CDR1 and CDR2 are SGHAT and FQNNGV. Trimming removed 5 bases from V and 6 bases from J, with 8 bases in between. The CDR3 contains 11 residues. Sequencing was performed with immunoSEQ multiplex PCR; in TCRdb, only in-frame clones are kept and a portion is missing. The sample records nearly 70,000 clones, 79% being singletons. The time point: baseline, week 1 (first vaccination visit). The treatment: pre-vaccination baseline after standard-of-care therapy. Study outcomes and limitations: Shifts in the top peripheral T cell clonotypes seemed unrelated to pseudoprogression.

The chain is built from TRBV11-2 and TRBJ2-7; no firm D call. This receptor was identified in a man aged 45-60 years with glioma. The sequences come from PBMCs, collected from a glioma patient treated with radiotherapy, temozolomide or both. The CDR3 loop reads CASSPPGEQYF. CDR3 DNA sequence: TGTGCCAGCAGCCCACCAGGCGAGCAGTACTTC. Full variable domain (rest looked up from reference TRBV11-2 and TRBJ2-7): EAGVAQSPRYKIIEKRQSVAFWCNPISGHATLYWYQQILGQGPKLLIQFQNNGVVDDSQLPKDRFSAERLKGVDSTLKIQPAKLEDSAVYLCASSPPGEQYFGPGTRLTVT.